The source of this T cell receptor beta chain is a study of T cells in localized non-small cell lung cancer. General study points: The study found T cell clonality highest in uninvolved adjacent lung, above tumor. Sequencing involved a lone tumor region, leaving heterogeneity possible.

About this clone: Its matching antigen is unknown.

Assay used: immunoSEQ multiplex PCR; TCRdb lists only in-frame clones, some missing. Of approximately 41,000 clones listed, 70% to 90% are singletons. There are 12 residues in the CDR3. V dropped 3 bases and J dropped 9 bases, with 11 bases sitting between them. CDR1 is SEHNR, CDR2 FQNEAQ, per germline (reference sequence). The source is a woman between 18 and 55 years old with stage III lung adenocarcinoma. The source material was peripheral blood, sampled before any cancer treatment. This chain joins TRBV7-9 and TRBJ1-2; D possibly corresponds to TRBD1 (5 bases). The CDR3 coding sequence is TGTGCCAGCAGCTTGGGGGAGGGAAGCTACACCTTC. Protein: CASSLGEGSYTF.